The sequence of this T cell receptor (beta chain) was determined in a study of T cells in Graves' hyperthyroidism and ophthalmopathy (dated by TCRdb to the late 2010s). Regarding the study in general: Peripheral blood samples were taken at the time of initial diagnosis, prior to any treatment. After sampling, hyperthyroidism patients received methimazole starting at 30 mg daily, and ophthalmopathy patients received high-dose intravenous methylprednisolone. In addition, the study compared T-cell repertoires in thyroid tissue and in blood from several Graves' hyperthyroidism patients. The roughly 91 discovery patients were randomly divided into training and test sets at a 7:3 ratio. To identify distinguishing TCR V-J signatures, a discovery cohort of roughly 100 patients was used, comprising approximately 40 with Graves' ophthalmopathy and about 59 with stable Graves' hyperthyroidism. An independent validation cohort of around 20 hyperthyroidism patients and about 16 patients who later progressed to ophthalmopathy tested prospective prediction of ophthalmopathy. According to the paper, TCR Vbeta CDR3 sequencing was carried out on approximately 140 peripheral blood samples, which came from fewer than 50 ophthalmopathy, around 74 hyperthyroidism and 17 progressor patients.

A patient counted as having stable Graves' hyperthyroidism if no progression to ophthalmopathy occurred over 18 months of follow-up. Hyperthyroidism patients were aged 18 to 65 years and newly diagnosed, with disease duration of less than 2 months. Any patient with an uncontrolled infection, another autoimmune disease, pregnancy or lactation was excluded. Diagnoses were based on clinical symptoms, serum thyroxine and TRAb, thyroid ultrasound and orbital computed tomography. PBMCs were isolated from about 10 ml of fresh peripheral blood by Ficoll-Paque density gradient centrifugation. Trizol reagent was used to extract total RNA, and RNA quality was then checked on an Agilent 2100 Bioanalyzer. From the germline V gene, CDR1 is MNHEY and CDR2 is SVGEGT. Reading from cysteine to phenylalanine, the CDR3 counts 15 amino acids. Just CDR3 DNA is preserved here, 45 bases in frame from base 1. From V the trimming removes 0 bases and from J it removes 3 bases, while the gene matches leave 4 bases of the junction unaccounted for.

TCR beta CDR3 regions were amplified from RNA transcripts. A first-round RT-PCR of the TCR CDR3 used the HTBI primer set with the Qiagen OneStep RT-PCR kit. Libraries were constructed in a second round of multiplex PCR, after which size selection and purification were performed. Libraries were sequenced paired-end with 100 bp reads on an Illumina HiSeq2000. The study's processing was this. SOAPnuke was used to process the raw data, throwing out any read that contained adapters or uncalled bases, had a mean Phred below 15, or lacked an exact constant-primer or identifier match. High-quality paired reads were merged with COPE v1.2.5, and unique nucleotide sequences were defined as clonotypes. Clonotypes were aligned to IMGT TRBV, TRBD and TRBJ reference segments using MiTCR v1.1. Only V-J combinations with frequency above 0.0001, covering 99% to 99.2% of repertoires, were analysed. A TCS score was defined as the ratio between F50 (clonal expansion) and ExV (chaos), using BLOSUM62-based TCRdist between CDR3 peptides within each V-J. Welch's t-statistics and random forest reduced several hundred V-J features to 13, which were used in a naive Bayes classifier (R e1071). The raw public reads went through TCRdb reprocessing: fastp at Q25, MiXCR clone calling, in-frame beta chains kept. Identical CDR3 proteins give one entry, which carries the most common genes and DNA. The V and J calls here are based on TCRdb, not the publication. This sample lists about 400,000 distinct CDR3 sequences; approximately 14% were detected once. Of the sample, 7.7% is held by the ten largest clones.

The full study reports these points: During validation, the model predicted progression to ophthalmopathy a median of approximately six months ahead of onset, with roughly 65% sensitivity and 72% to 85% specificity. A model built on a 13 V-J signature distinguished ophthalmopathy from stable hyperthyroidism, reaching roughly 88% sensitivity and about 81% specificity in cross-validation and 80%/75% in testing. Sample size was not statistically predetermined, and blinding of investigators to group allocation was not performed. Most expanded thyroid clonotypes (frequency above 0.001) were also detected in blood, suggesting blood repertoires may reflect thyroid immune responses.

This clonotype was observed at least ten times. Its cognate antigen has yet to be identified. No base quality values were provided; no much bigger clone lies one nucleotide off. Recombination linked TRBV6-2 or TRBV6-3 to TRBJ2-7; 8 bases in between match TRBD2. The sample taken for sequencing was blood. The clonotype comes from a woman under 30 with Graves' hyperthyroidism. The CDR3 in this case is CASSYSSAGVYEQYF. The sequenced DNA is TGTGCCAGCAGTTACTCGTCAGCGGGGGTCTACGAGCAGTACTTC.